This TCR beta chain was identified during a study of blood T cell repertoires in COVID-19. Whole-study context: The cDNA or gDNA used as material had been derived from T cells, B-cell-depleted T cells, or PBMCs.

Ages ranged from roughly 18 to 95 years, with residence in approximately 23 US areas. Membership in each cohort depended on participant-reported clinical history. This clone has a single count. Germline V CDR1 and CDR2: ENHRY, SYGVKD. V lost 2 bases and J lost 4, with 5 bases in between. CDR3 length: 12 residues. TCRdb's copy holds only in-frame clones and misses some; the assay was immunoSEQ multiplex PCR. Of about 410,000 clones listed, 90% are singletons. The chain joins TRBV10-3 to TRBJ1-1; the D is unclear. This TCR came from a man between 18 and 35 years old who had recovered from COVID-19. Input material: PBMCs or T cells enriched from blood (not recorded which). For the CDR3, the DNA is TGTGCCATCAGTGAGCTTTCCACTGAAGCTTTCTTT. Translation gives CAISELSTEAFF.